A single sample gave rise to the 18 T cell receptor beta chains below, sequenced in a study of beta chain features in type 1 diabetes. Study-level points and caveats: Within each of all four CD4+ subsets, Type 1 diabetes patients had TCRB CDR3s that were moderately but significantly shorter.

For these receptors, no antigen is known. The isolated RNA, all of it, was reverse transcribed, so expressed TCRB transcripts were what got sequenced. Only in-frame clones appear in the TCRdb table, and some are missing; sequencing was by immunoSEQ multiplex PCR. Here the sample spans nearly 350,000 clones, around 8.5% being singletons. Sequenced: central memory CD4+ T cells from blood. All receptors derive from a man aged 30 to 39 with type 1 diabetes.

This chain connects TRBV7-2 to TRBJ2-3, with D possibly being TRBD2 (6 bases). V was pared by 1 base and J by 6 bases, with 11 bases between. The CDR3 contains 14 residues. The germline V gene encodes CDR1 SGHTA and CDR2 FQGNSA. CDR3 region: CASSLGLDPDTQYF. The CDR3 nucleotides are TGTGCCAGCAGCTTAGGACTAGATCCGGATACGCAGTATTTT. Full variable domain (rest looked up from reference TRBV7-2 and TRBJ2-3): GAGVSQSPSNKVTEKGKDVELRCDPISGHTALYWYRQSLGQGLEFLIYFQGNSAPDKSGLPSDRFSAERTGGSVSTLTIQRTQQEDSAVYLCASSLGLDPDTQYFGPGTRLTVL.

Note on this clone: Distinct nucleotide sequences in the sample also encode this CDR3. Written as DNA, the CDR3 is TGCAGTGCTAGACTAGCCTACGAGCAGTACTTC. Its translation: CSARLAYEQYF. This chain uses TRBV20-1 with TRBJ2-7; D uncertain. Germline CDR1 reads DFQATT; CDR2 reads SNEGSKA (reference sequence). V was clipped by 2 bases and J by 2 bases, with 4 bases between them. This CDR3 has 11 residues.

The gene calls are TRBV5-6 and TRBJ1-2, with 8 bases fitting TRBD1. This CDR3 is built from 17 residues. With V trimmed by 0 bases and J by 3 bases, 10 bases remained unmatched. Germline CDR1 is SGHDT and CDR2 is YYEEEE. The CDR3 bases are TGTGCCAGCAGCTTGGAAGGGACAGGATCTTACTACTATGGCTACACCTTC. Its translation: CASSLEGTGSYYYGYTF.

V usage is TRBV5-1 and J usage is TRBJ2-1; TRBD1 matches at 8 bases. This CDR3 comprises 15 residues. The V gene's germline CDR1 is SGHRS and CDR2 YFSETQ. Unmatched junction bases numbered 9, after V lost 5 bases and J lost 5 bases. The CDR3 reads CASSYTGGTDNEQFF. CDR3 DNA sequence: TGCGCCAGCAGTTATACAGGGGGGACTGACAATGAGCAGTTCTTC.

The V and J genes are TRBV7-9 and TRBJ1-5; D perhaps matches TRBD1 (6 bases). Trimming took off 5 bases at V and 3 bases at J, with 11 bases between the two ends. The CDR3 runs 14 residues. Germline V gives CDR1 SEHNR, CDR2 FQNEAQ (reference sequence). CDR3 sequence: CASSPAGDNQPQHF. The DNA of the CDR3 is TGTGCCAGCAGCCCAGCAGGGGACAATCAGCCCCAGCATTTT.

V is TRBV7-6 and J is TRBJ2-1, with TRBD1 identical over 9 bases. Germline-derived CDR1 and CDR2 are SGHVS and FNYEAQ. CDR3 length equals 16 residues. The ends lost 4 bases at V and 7 bases at J; junction bases unmatched: 11. In DNA, the CDR3 is TGTGCCAGCAGCTCCCAGCCCCCGGGACAGGGAAATGAGCAGTTCTTC. It specifies CASSSQPPGQGNEQFF.

The V gene is TRBV5-8, the J gene TRBJ2-3, with 11 positions matching TRBD1. The V and J ends lost 4 bases and 5 bases, in that order; junction bases with no gene match: 6. This CDR3 has 15 amino acids. Looked up from germline, CDR1 is SGHTS and CDR2 is YDEGEE. The CDR3 reads CASSRGQGARDTQYF. The CDR3 region has the DNA TGTGCCAGCAGCAGAGGACAGGGGGCCCGAGATACGCAGTATTTT.

This chain joins TRBV5-6 and TRBJ1-6; no definite D call. CDR1 SGHDT and CDR2 YYEEEE come from the germline V gene. The V and J ends lost 3 bases and 1 base respectively, with 14 bases between them. The CDR3 is 17 residues long. The CDR3 DNA sequence: TGTGCCAGCAGCTCCCTGGAGTCTGAATCCTATAATTCACCCCTCCACTTT. Its protein product is CASSSLESESYNSPLHF.

The chain carries TRBV28 and TRBJ1-2; 7 bases map to TRBD1. This CDR3 spans 14 amino acids. The germline gives CDR1 MDHEN, CDR2 SYDVKM. Germline trimming cut 5 bases from V and 8 bases from J; bases unmatched to any gene: 11. DNA of the CDR3: TGTGCCAGCAGTCCACCTAAGGGGGCGCGCGGCTACACCTTC. Translation: CASSPPKGARGYTF.

V is TRBV18 and J is TRBJ1-4; 8 bases are a match to TRBD1. J was trimmed by 2 bases and V by 5 bases; bases with no gene match: 4. The CDR3 loop spans 15 amino acids. Looked up from germline, CDR1 is KGHSH and CDR2 is LQKENI. CDR3: CASSEQGGTNEKLFF. As DNA, the CDR3 is TGTGCCAGCTCAGAACAGGGGGGCACTAATGAAAAACTGTTTTTT.

The chain recombines TRBV2 with TRBJ1-1; no definite D call. V lost 6 bases and J lost 4, with 12 bases in between. The CDR3 runs 13 residues. CDR1 is SNHLY and CDR2 is FYNNEI in the germline V gene. The CDR3 here is CASRVGISTEAFF. CDR3 coding DNA: TGTGCCAGCAGGGTAGGCATATCCACTGAAGCTTTCTTT.

In its sample, this clone was seen a few times. V usage is TRBV7-2 and J usage is TRBJ2-3; D uncertain. The CDR3 runs 14 residues. Trimming removed 1 base at V and 2 bases at J, with 7 bases between. Germline assignment: CDR1 SGHTA and CDR2 FQGNSA. CDR3 sequence reads: CASSLEAATDTQYF. The CDR3 DNA is TGTGCCAGCAGCTTAGAGGCAGCCACAGATACGCAGTATTTT. The whole variable domain, remainder taken from reference TRBV7-2 and TRBJ2-3, is GAGVSQSPSNKVTEKGKDVELRCDPISGHTALYWYRQSLGQGLEFLIYFQGNSAPDKSGLPSDRFSAERTGGSVSTLTIQRTQQEDSAVYLCASSLEAATDTQYFGPGTRLTVL.

This clone came up a few times. V gene TRBV5-6 combines with J gene TRBJ2-3; tentatively, D is TRBD1 (5 bases). The germline V gene encodes CDR1 SGHDT and CDR2 YYEEEE. Trimming left V 6 bases short and J 5 bases short, with 16 bases between. The CDR3 totals 14 residues. In nucleotides, the CDR3 is TGTGCCAGCACGTTCTACGGAAGGGGAGATACGCAGTATTTT. Amino acids: CASTFYGRGDTQYF.

This chain joins TRBV5-1 and TRBJ1-1, with TRBD1 matching over 10 bases. CDR3 length equals 14 residues. V was clipped by 0 bases and J by 8 bases; unmatched bases: 4. Germline loops: CDR1 SGHRS, CDR2 YFSETQ. The CDR3 bases are TGCGCCAGCAGCTTGGAAGCGACAGGGGGCGAAGCTTTCTTT. Protein: CASSLEATGGEAFF. The full variable domain, in which reference TRBV5-1 and TRBJ1-1 provide the parts outside the CDR3, is KAGVTQTPRYLIKTRGQQVTLSCSPISGHRSVSWYQQTPGQGLQFLFEYFSETQRNKGNFPGRFSGRQFSNSRSEMNVSTLELGDSALYLCASSLEATGGEAFFGQGTRLTVV.

This clone was found a few times. The rearrangement joins TRBV6-5 to TRBJ2-5, with TRBD1 as a possible D gene (6 bases). V was cut by 4 bases and J by 5 bases, with 17 bases left in between. This CDR3 is 15 amino acids long. Looked up from germline, CDR1 is MNHEY and CDR2 is SVGAGI. The CDR3 spells CASSSRTDLGETQYF. DNA of the CDR3: TGTGCCAGCAGTTCTCGGACAGATTTGGGGGAGACCCAGTACTTC.

This clone was seen a few times. J is TRBJ2-7 and V is TRBV4-3, with a possible D match to TRBD1 (5 bases). The CDR3 sequence is 16 residues long. V lost 0 bases and J 1 base, leaving 13 bases between the germline ends. Looked up from germline, CDR1 is LGHNA and CDR2 is YSLEER. The CDR3 DNA follows: TGCGCCAGCAGCCAAGATTTTGCAGCAGGGTCCTACGAGCAGTACTTC. Its translation: CASSQDFAAGSYEQYF.

This clone was observed at least ten times. The chain employs TRBV2 and TRBJ2-7; the D call may be TRBD1 or TRBD2 (5 bases each). Trimming took off 2 bases at V and 4 bases at J, with 12 bases between the two ends. CDR1 and CDR2 from the germline V gene are SNHLY and FYNNEI. The CDR3 is 14 residues long. The CDR3 bases are TGTGCCAGCAGTGAATGGGGGTACTGGTACGAGCAGTACTTC. Translation gives CASSEWGYWYEQYF.

There are many counts of this clone. This chain links TRBV7-2 with TRBJ1-4, with 9 bases that match TRBD1. CDR3 size: 15 residues. Looked up from germline, CDR1 is SGHTA and CDR2 is FQGNSA. V shed 5 bases, J shed 7 bases, and the junction held 8 bases outside the gene matches. The CDR3 reads CASSIRTGVREKLFF. CDR3 nucleotide sequence: TGTGCCAGCAGCATACGGACAGGGGTGCGTGAAAAACTGTTTTTT.